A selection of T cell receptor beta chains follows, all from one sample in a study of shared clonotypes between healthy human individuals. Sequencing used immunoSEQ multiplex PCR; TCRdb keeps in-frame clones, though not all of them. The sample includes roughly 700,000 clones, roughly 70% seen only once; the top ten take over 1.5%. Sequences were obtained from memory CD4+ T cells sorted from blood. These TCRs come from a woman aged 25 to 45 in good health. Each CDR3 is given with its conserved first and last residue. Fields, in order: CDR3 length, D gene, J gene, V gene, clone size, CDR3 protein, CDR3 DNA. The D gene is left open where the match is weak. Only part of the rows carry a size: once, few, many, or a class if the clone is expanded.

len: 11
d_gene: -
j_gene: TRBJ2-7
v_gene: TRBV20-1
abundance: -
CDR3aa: CSARERELGYF
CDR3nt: TGCAGTGCTAGAGAACGAGAACTGGGGTACTTC

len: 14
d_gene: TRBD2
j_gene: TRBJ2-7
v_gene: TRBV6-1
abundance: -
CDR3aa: CASSDVGLSYEQYF
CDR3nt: TGTGCCAGCAGTGACGTGGGACTATCCTACGAGCAGTACTTC

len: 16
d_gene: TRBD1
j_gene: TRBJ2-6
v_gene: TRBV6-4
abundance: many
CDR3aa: CASSDSTGAGANVLTF
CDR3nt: TGTGCCAGCAGTGACTCGACAGGGGCCGGGGCCAACGTCCTGACTTTC

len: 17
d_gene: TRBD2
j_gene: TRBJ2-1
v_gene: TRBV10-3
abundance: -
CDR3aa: CAISESRASGDHNEQFF
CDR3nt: TGTGCCATCAGTGAGTCCCGAGCTAGCGGGGATCACAATGAGCAGTTCTTC

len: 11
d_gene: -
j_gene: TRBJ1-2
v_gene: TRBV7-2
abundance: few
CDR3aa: CASSFFYGYTF
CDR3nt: TGTGCCAGCAGCTTTTTCTATGGCTACACCTTC

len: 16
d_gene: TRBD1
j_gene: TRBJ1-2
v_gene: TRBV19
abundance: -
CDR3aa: CASSTMGTGVNYGYTF
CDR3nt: TGTGCCAGTAGTACTATGGGGACAGGCGTAAACTATGGCTACACCTTC

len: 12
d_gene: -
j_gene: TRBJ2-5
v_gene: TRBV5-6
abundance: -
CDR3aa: CASSRTRGTQYF
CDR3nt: TGTGCCAGCAGTAGGACTCGCGGGACCCAGTACTTC

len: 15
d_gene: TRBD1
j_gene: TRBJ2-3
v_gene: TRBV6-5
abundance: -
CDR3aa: CASSYSIQGVDTQYF
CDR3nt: TGTGCCAGCAGTTACTCGATACAGGGGGTAGATACGCAGTATTTT

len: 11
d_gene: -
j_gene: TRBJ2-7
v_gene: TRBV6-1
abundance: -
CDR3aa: CASTGLYEQYF
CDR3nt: TGTGCCAGCACAGGGCTCTACGAGCAGTACTTC

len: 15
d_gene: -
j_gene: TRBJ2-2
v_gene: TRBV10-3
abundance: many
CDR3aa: CAISEGQKNTGELFF
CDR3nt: TGTGCCATCAGTGAGGGTCAGAAAAACACCGGGGAGCTGTTTTTT

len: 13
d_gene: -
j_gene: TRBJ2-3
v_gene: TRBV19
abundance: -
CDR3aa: CASSGRITDTQYF
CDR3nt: TGTGCCAGTAGCGGGAGAATCACAGATACGCAGTATTTT

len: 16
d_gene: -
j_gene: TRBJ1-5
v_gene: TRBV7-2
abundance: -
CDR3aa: CASTTRASVGNQPQHF
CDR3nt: TGTGCCAGCACCACTCGGGCCTCTGTCGGCAATCAGCCCCAGCATTTT

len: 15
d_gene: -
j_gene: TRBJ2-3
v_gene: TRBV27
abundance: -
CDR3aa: CASSLSRGATDTQYF
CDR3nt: TGTGCCAGCAGTTTATCTCGCGGGGCCACAGATACGCAGTATTTT

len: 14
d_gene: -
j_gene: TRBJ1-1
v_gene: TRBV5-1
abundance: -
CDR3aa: CASTPLGGGTEAFF
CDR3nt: TGCGCCAGCACCCCCTTGGGGGGAGGAACTGAAGCTTTCTTT

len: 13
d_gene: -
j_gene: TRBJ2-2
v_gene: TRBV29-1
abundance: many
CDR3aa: CSARSLNTGELFF
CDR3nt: TGCAGCGCCCGATCTCTGAACACCGGGGAGCTGTTTTTT

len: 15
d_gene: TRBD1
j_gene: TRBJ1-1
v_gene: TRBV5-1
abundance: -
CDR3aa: CASSYAGTANTEAFF
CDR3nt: TGCGCCAGCAGCTACGCCGGGACAGCGAACACTGAAGCTTTCTTT

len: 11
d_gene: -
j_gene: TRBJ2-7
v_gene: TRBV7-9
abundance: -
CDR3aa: CASRTVGEQYF
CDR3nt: TGTGCCAGCCGGACCGTCGGCGAGCAGTACTTC

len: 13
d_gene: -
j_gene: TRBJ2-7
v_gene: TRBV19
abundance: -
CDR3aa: CASSRDTSYEQYF
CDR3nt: TGTGCCAGTAGTAGGGACACCTCCTACGAGCAGTACTTC

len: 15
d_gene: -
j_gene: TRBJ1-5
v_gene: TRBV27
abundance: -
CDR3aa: CASSNTGYSNQPQHF
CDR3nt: TGTGCCAGTAGTAATACAGGGTATAGCAATCAGCCCCAGCATTTT

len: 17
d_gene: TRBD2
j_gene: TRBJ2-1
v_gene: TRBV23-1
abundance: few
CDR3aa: CASSQSGTSRKGDEQFF
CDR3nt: TGCGCCAGCAGTCAATCGGGGACTAGCCGAAAGGGCGATGAGCAGTTCTTC

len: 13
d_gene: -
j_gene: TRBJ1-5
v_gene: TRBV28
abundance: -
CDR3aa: CASSGGGNQPQHF
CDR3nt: TGTGCCAGCAGTGGCGGGGGCAATCAGCCCCAGCATTTT

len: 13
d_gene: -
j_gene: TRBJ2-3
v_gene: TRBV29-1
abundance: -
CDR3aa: CSVEEGLTDTQYF
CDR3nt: TGCAGCGTAGAGGAGGGGTTAACAGATACGCAGTATTTT

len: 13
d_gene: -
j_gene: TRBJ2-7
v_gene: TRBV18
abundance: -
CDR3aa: CASSKTEAYEQYF
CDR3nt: TGTGCCAGCTCGAAGACAGAAGCCTACGAGCAGTACTTC

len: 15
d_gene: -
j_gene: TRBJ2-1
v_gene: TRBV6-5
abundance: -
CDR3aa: CASRGRTQNYNEQFF
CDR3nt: TGTGCCAGCCGGGGTCGGACCCAAAATTACAATGAGCAGTTCTTC

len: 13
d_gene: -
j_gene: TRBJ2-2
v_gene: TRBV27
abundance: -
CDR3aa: CASSIVDTGELFF
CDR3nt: TGTGCCAGCAGTATCGTGGACACCGGGGAGCTGTTTTTT

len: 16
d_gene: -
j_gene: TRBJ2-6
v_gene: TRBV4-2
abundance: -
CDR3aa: CASSPKYLSGANVLTF
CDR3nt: TGTGCCAGCAGCCCGAAATACCTGAGCGGGGCCAACGTCCTGACTTTC

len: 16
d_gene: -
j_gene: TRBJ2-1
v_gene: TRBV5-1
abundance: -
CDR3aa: CASSAGDTSSYNEQFF
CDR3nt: TGCGCCAGCAGCGCCGGGGACACCAGCTCCTACAATGAGCAGTTCTTC

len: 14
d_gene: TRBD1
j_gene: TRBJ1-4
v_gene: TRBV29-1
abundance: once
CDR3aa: CSVEPGGANEKLFF
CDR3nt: TGCAGCGTTGAACCAGGGGGAGCTAATGAAAAACTGTTTTTT

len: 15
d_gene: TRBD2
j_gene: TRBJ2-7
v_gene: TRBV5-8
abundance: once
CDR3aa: CASSFLSGNAYEQYF
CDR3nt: TGTGCCAGCAGCTTTCTGAGCGGGAATGCCTACGAGCAGTACTTC

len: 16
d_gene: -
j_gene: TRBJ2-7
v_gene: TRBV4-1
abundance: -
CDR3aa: CASSLTATGISYEQYF
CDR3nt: TGCGCCAGCAGCCTAACGGCGACAGGAATATCCTACGAGCAGTACTTC

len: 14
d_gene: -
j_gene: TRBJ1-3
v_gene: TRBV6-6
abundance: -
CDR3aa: CASSPRESGNTIYF
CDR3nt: TGTGCCAGCAGCCCCCGAGAGTCAGGAAACACCATATATTTT

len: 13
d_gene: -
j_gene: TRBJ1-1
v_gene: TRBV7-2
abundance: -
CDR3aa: CASSPTRGLEAFF
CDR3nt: TGTGCCAGCAGCCCGACACGGGGGCTTGAAGCTTTCTTT

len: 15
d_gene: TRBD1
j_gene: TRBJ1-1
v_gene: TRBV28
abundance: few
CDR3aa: CASSLIGTGAGEAFF
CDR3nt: TGTGCCAGCAGTTTAATTGGGACAGGGGCTGGTGAAGCTTTCTTT

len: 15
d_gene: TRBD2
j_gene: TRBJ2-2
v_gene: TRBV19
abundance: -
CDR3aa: CASSIRGTSTGELFF
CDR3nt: TGTGCCAGTAGTATCCGCGGGACTAGCACCGGGGAGCTGTTTTTT

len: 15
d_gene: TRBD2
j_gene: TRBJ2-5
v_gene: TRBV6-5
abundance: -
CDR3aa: CASAYGGVGRETQYF
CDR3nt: TGTGCCAGCGCCTACGGGGGGGTTGGGAGAGAGACCCAGTACTTC

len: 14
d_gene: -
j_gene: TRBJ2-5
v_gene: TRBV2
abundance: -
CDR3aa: CASSERLGRETQYF
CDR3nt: TGTGCCAGCAGTGAACGGCTAGGAAGGGAGACCCAGTACTTC

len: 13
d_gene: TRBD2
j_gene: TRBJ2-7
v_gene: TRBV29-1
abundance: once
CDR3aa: CSVETTSGNEQYF
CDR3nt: TGCAGCGTTGAGACGACTAGCGGGAATGAGCAGTACTTC

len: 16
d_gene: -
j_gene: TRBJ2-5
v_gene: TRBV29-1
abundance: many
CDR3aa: CSVEVGTRAVGETQYF
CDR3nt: TGCAGCGTTGAAGTCGGGACGAGGGCTGTGGGAGAGACCCAGTACTTC

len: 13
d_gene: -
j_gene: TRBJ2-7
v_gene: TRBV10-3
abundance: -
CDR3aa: CAIIVVAGVWQYF
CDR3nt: TGTGCCATCATCGTAGTGGCAGGCGTCTGGCAGTACTTC

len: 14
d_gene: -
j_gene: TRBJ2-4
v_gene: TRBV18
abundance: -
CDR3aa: CASSPDRSKNIQYF
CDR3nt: TGTGCCAGCTCACCCGACAGGTCCAAAAACATTCAGTACTTC

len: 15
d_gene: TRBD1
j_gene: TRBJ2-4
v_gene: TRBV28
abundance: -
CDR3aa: CASSSQGLAKNIQYF
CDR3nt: TGTGCCAGCAGCTCACAGGGGCTAGCCAAAAACATTCAGTACTTC

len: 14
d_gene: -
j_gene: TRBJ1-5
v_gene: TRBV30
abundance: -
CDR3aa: CAWSVLAGSQPQHF
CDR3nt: TGTGCCTGGAGTGTACTAGCGGGAAGTCAGCCCCAGCATTTT

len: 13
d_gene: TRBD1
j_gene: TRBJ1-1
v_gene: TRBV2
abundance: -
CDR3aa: CAATGDQDTEAFF
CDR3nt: TGTGCCGCCACAGGGGATCAAGACACTGAAGCTTTCTTT

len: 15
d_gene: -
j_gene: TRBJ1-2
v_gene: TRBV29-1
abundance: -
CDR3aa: CSVLTSNLGDYGYTF
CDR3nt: TGCAGCGTCCTAACTTCGAACTTAGGGGACTATGGCTACACCTTC

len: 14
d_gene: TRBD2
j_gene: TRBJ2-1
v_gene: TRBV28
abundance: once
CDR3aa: CASSVTSGRNEQFF
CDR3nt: TGTGCCAGCAGTGTAACTAGCGGGAGAAATGAGCAGTTCTTC

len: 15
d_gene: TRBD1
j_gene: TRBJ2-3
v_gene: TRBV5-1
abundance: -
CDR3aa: CASSLVGQLKDTQYF
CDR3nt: TGCGCCAGCAGCCTTGTGGGACAGCTTAAAGATACGCAGTATTTT